Presented here are 21 T cell receptor beta chains from one specimen sequenced in a study of CD8 T cells in ankylosing spondylitis. The study's findings and limits: Seven to nine highly homologous variants formed a TCR beta motif that appeared characteristic of ankylosing spondylitis blood.

Each CDR3 protein is one row after TCRdb ran MiXCR on the 5' RACE reads. The repertoire holds around 480,000 distinct CDR3 sequences, with roughly a sixth as singletons. Their specific antigens are unknown. Input material: blood, either unsorted or a sorted T cell fraction (not recorded which). These receptors originate from a male donor with ankylosing spondylitis.

This clonotype was seen only a few times. The rearrangement joins TRBV19 to TRBJ2-7, with 7 bases identical to TRBD1. Germline CDR1 is LNHDA and CDR2 is SQIVND (reference sequence). The CDR3 consists of 16 residues. V gave up 2 bases and J gave up 5 bases; unmatched junction bases: 12. DNA of the CDR3: TGTGCCAGTAGTATAAGAGGGGGCGTTGATACCCACGAGCAGTACTTC. As protein: CASSIRGGVDTHEQYF. The full variable domain, completed using reference TRBV19 and TRBJ2-7, is DGGITQSPKYLFRKEGQNVTLSCEQNLNHDAMYWYRQDPGQGLRLIYYSQIVNDFQKGDIAEGYSVSREKKESFPLTVTSAQKNPTAFYLCASSIRGGVDTHEQYFGPGTRLTVT.

In this sample, this clonotype turned up many times. The V and J genes are TRBV20-1 and TRBJ2-3; D is perhaps TRBD2 (6 bases). V lost 0 bases to trimming and J lost 1 base, with 14 bases between them. The CDR3 totals 16 residues. Germline V gives CDR1 DFQATT, CDR2 SNEGSKA (reference sequence). The CDR3 DNA reads as TGCAGTGCTAGAGATTGGGGCGGGGCCCGCACAGATACGCAGTATTTT. Protein product: CSARDWGGARTDTQYF.

This clonotype appeared many times. The chain links TRBV12-3 or TRBV12-4 to TRBJ2-1, with 9 positions matching TRBD2. CDR3 size: 18 residues. V lost 0 bases and J lost 7; bases outside the gene matches: 13. The CDR3 nucleotides read TGTGCCAGCAGTTTAGCGCTATCGGGCGGGAGGGCCAGAAATGAGCAGTTCTTC. Translating it yields CASSLALSGGRARNEQFF.

This chain joins TRBV28 and TRBJ1-5; D is undetermined. The CDR3 is 14 amino acids. Germline CDR1 is MDHEN and CDR2 is SYDVKM. With 4 bases removed from V and 3 bases from J, the gap between germline ends came to 10 bases. The CDR3 region is CASSSRFFNQPQHF. CDR3 DNA sequence: TGTGCCAGCAGTTCCAGATTTTTCAATCAGCCCCAGCATTTT.

The chain has TRBV6-2 or TRBV6-3 and TRBJ2-3, with 9 bases lining up with TRBD2. The germline V gene encodes CDR1 MNHEY and CDR2 SVGEGT. After removal of 4 bases from V and 5 bases from J, the junction contained 4 bases not matched to a gene. CDR3 length: 14 amino acids. The CDR3 DNA is TGTGCCAGCAGTTCTAGCGGGAAAGGAGATACGCAGTATTTT. This sequence encodes CASSSSGKGDTQYF.

DNA of the CDR3: TGTGCCAGCAATCCTGGCGAAGAGACCCAGTACTTC. It specifies CASNPGEETQYF. The chain combines TRBV2 with TRBJ2-5; D gene uncertain. The CDR3 loop spans 12 amino acids. Looked up from germline, CDR1 is SNHLY and CDR2 is FYNNEI. V dropped 7 bases and J dropped 3 bases, with 9 bases sitting between them. Full variable domain (rest looked up from reference TRBV2 and TRBJ2-5): EPEVTQTPSHQVTQMGQEVILRCVPISNHLYFYWYRQILGQKVEFLVSFYNNEISEKSEIFDDQFSVERPDGSNFTLKIRSTKLEDSAMYFCASNPGEETQYFGPGTRLLVL.

This clonotype showed up just a few times. The chain has TRBV5-1 and TRBJ1-5; a possible D gene is TRBD1 (6 bases). The CDR3 totals 15 residues. Germline V gene lookup returns CDR1 SGHRS and CDR2 YFSETQ. V was shortened by 4 bases and J by 4 bases, with 15 bases between the two germline ends. In DNA, the CDR3 is TGCGCCAGCAGCAGAGATCCCGGGACAAATCAGCCCCAGCATTTT. This encodes CASSRDPGTNQPQHF.

V and J are TRBV20-1 and TRBJ1-6; 11 bases are a match to TRBD1. Unmatched junction bases numbered 3, after V lost 2 bases and J lost 9 bases. The CDR3 has 14 residues. The germline V gene has CDR1 DFQATT and CDR2 SNEGSKA (reference sequence). The CDR3 sequence is CSARFGTGGSPLHF. The CDR3 DNA is TGCAGTGCTAGATTTGGGACAGGGGGTTCACCCCTCCACTTT.

The table lists this clonotype with a few counts. The V gene is TRBV5-1, the J gene TRBJ2-3; weak D call: TRBD1 (6 bases). CDR3 length equals 16 residues. Germline CDR1 is SGHRS and CDR2 is YFSETQ. Between the trimmed V and J ends, which lost 0 bases and 1 base, there was a span of 12 bases. The CDR3: CASSLVLGAGTDTQYF. CDR3 sequence (DNA): TGCGCCAGCAGCTTGGTGTTGGGGGCGGGCACAGATACGCAGTATTTT.

This chain connects TRBV12-3 or TRBV12-4 to TRBJ2-7, with D possibly TRBD1 on 6 matching bases. There are 15 residues in the CDR3. Trimming removed 5 bases from V and 5 bases from J, with 19 bases in between. The CDR3 DNA reads TGTGCCAGCAGTCCCCCCCCCAGGGGCCCCCACGAGCAGTACTTC. This encodes CASSPPPRGPHEQYF.

This clonotype was picked up a small number of times. V usage is TRBV5-1 and J usage is TRBJ1-2; D gene uncertain. The CDR3 length is 15 residues. Per the germline V gene, CDR1 is SGHRS and CDR2 is YFSETQ. V gave up 1 base and J gave up 5 bases, with 15 bases separating them. The CDR3 nucleotides read TGCGCCAGCAGCTTGTTGGCAGCCAGTGGGTATGGCTACACCTTC. Translation: CASSLLAASGYGYTF.

The chain uses TRBV4-1 and TRBJ2-7; maybe TRBD1 (7 bases). Trimming pared 1 base from V and 3 bases from J, leaving 22 bases between. The CDR3 consists of 18 residues. Germline CDR1 is MGHRA and CDR2 is YSYEKL. As DNA, the CDR3 is TGCGCCAGCAGCCAAGCCACCCGGCAGGGGGGCACAGTCTACGAGCAGTACTTC. Translating gives CASSQATRQGGTVYEQYF.

This clonotype was counted between two and nine times. V and J are TRBV2 and TRBJ1-5; TRBD1 matches at 7 bases. The junction had 5 bases not matched to a gene; V was cut back by 4 bases and J by 5 bases. The CDR3 extends over 14 amino acids. CDR1 and CDR2 (germline): SNHLY, FYNNEI. The CDR3 reads CASSGDRVDQPQHF. Here the CDR3 DNA reads TGTGCCAGCAGTGGTGACAGGGTCGATCAGCCCCAGCATTTT.

This clonotype was seen a few times. Written as DNA, the CDR3 is TGTGCCAGCTCACCGGGGGATGGCTACACCTTC. It encodes CASSPGDGYTF. The chain uses TRBV18 and TRBJ1-2; a weak D match, TRBD1 (5 bases). V was shortened by 3 bases and J by 6 bases, with 5 bases between the two germline ends. Germline V gene sequence: CDR1 KGHSH, CDR2 LQKENI. The CDR3 sequence is 11 residues long.

CDR3 amino acids: CASSLEGLLAYEQYF. CDR3 coding DNA: TGTGCCAGCAGCTTAGAAGGACTACTGGCCTACGAGCAGTACTTC. The gene calls are TRBV7-2 and TRBJ2-7, with D perhaps TRBD2 (6 bases). Per germline, CDR1 SGHTA and CDR2 FQGNSA. The CDR3 is 15 amino acids. Trimming removed 1 base from V and 2 bases from J, with 12 bases in between.

The gene calls are TRBV10-3 and TRBJ1-1; 8 nucleotides align to TRBD1. CDR1 and CDR2 from the germline V gene are ENHRY and SYGVKD. There are 18 residues in the CDR3. Trimming cost V 0 bases and J 2 bases; bases outside gene matches: 11. The chain's CDR3 is CAISESSRDRSKNTEAFF. DNA of the CDR3: TGTGCCATCAGTGAGTCGTCACGGGACAGGTCGAAAAACACTGAAGCTTTCTTT.

The V and J genes are TRBV5-6 and TRBJ1-2; D gene ambiguous. Germline V CDR1 and CDR2: SGHDT, YYEEEE. There are 14 residues in the CDR3. With 3 bases removed from V and 4 bases from J, the gap between germline ends came to 13 bases. CDR3 sequence (DNA): TGTGCCAGCAGCTCGATCCCCGGGCCCTATGGCTACACCTTC. It encodes CASSSIPGPYGYTF.

This clonotype was picked up one time. The chain has TRBV6-4 and TRBJ2-2; 7 nucleotides line up with TRBD2. J lost 5 bases, V lost 5 bases, and 20 bases had no gene match. Germline loops: CDR1 MRHNA, CDR2 SNTAGT. The CDR3 is made up of 19 amino acids. The DNA for the CDR3 is TGTGCCAGCAGTAACCCACGTCAAACGGGGAGGGTAGGAACCGGGGAGCTGTTTTTT. Translation gives CASSNPRQTGRVGTGELFF.

This clonotype has only a few counts. The rearrangement links TRBV20-1 to TRBJ1-2; possibly TRBD1 for D (5 bases). The CDR3 runs 13 residues. V lost 3 bases and J 4 bases, leaving 12 bases between the germline ends. Germline CDR1 is DFQATT and CDR2 is SNEGSKA (reference sequence). This CDR3 reads CSASPGGVYGYTF. The CDR3 coding sequence is TGCAGTGCTAGCCCCGGGGGGGTCTATGGCTACACCTTC.

This clonotype was recorded a few times. V is TRBV6-2 or TRBV6-3 and J is TRBJ2-2; D may match TRBD1 or TRBD2 (5 bases each). Trimming left V 6 bases short and J 0 bases short, with 11 bases between. The CDR3 spans 15 residues. The germline V gene has CDR1 MNHEY and CDR2 SVGEGT. CDR3 sequence reads: CASRPLGANTGELFF. The CDR3 DNA follows: TGTGCCAGCAGGCCACTAGGGGCGAACACCGGGGAGCTGTTTTTT.

There are many counts of this clonotype. The V gene is TRBV5-6, the J gene TRBJ1-1, with 7 bases aligning to TRBD1. CDR1 is SGHDT and CDR2 is YYEEEE in the germline V gene. The J segment lost 1 base and the V segment lost 4 bases, leaving 4 bases of the junction unmatched. The CDR3 loop spans 14 amino acids. CDR3 sequence: CASSLGQKNTEAFF. CDR3 nucleotide sequence: TGTGCCAGCAGCCTGGGACAGAAGAACACTGAAGCTTTCTTT. Based on the CDR3 plus reference TRBV5-6 and TRBJ1-1, the full variable domain is DAGVTQSPTHLIKTRGQQVTLRCSPKSGHDTVSWYQQALGQGPQFIFQYYEEEERQRGNFPDRFSGHQFPNYSSELNVNALLLGDSALYLCASSLGQKNTEAFFGQGTRLTVV.